This TCR beta chain originates from a study of shared clonotypes between healthy human individuals. V gave up 3 bases and J gave up 6 bases; unmatched junction bases: 10. Per germline, CDR1 KGHSH and CDR2 LQKENI. The CDR3 is 16 amino acids. Concerning this clone: Antigen specificity is unknown.

CD4+ cells were split into CD45RA+ naive and CD45RA-negative memory subsets. Study-wide results and limits: Against clonotypes common to all four donors, non-shared ones had lower generation probabilities. Donors were few, which limited the genetic and exposure-history diversity represented. Richness estimates generally favored naive over memory subsets.

Only in-frame clones appear in the TCRdb table, and some are missing; sequencing was by immunoSEQ multiplex PCR. The sample contains roughly 1,600,000 clones, less than 99% of which appear only once. The rearrangement joins TRBV18 to TRBJ2-1, with 8 positions matching TRBD2. The sequence was obtained from a man aged 30 to 39 in good health. Specimen: naive CD4+ T cells sorted from blood. The subset here: CD45RA+ positively selected. CDR3 loop: CASSPGLAGRINEQFF. The CDR3 DNA is TGTGCCAGCTCACCCGGGCTAGCGGGCCGAATCAATGAGCAGTTCTTC. The variable domain in full, completed from reference TRBV18 and TRBJ2-1, reads NAGVMQNPRHLVRRRGQEARLRCSPMKGHSHVYWYRQLPEEGLKFMVYLQKENIIDESGMPKERFSAEFPKEGPSILRIQQVVRGDSAAYFCASSPGLAGRINEQFFGPGTRLTVL.